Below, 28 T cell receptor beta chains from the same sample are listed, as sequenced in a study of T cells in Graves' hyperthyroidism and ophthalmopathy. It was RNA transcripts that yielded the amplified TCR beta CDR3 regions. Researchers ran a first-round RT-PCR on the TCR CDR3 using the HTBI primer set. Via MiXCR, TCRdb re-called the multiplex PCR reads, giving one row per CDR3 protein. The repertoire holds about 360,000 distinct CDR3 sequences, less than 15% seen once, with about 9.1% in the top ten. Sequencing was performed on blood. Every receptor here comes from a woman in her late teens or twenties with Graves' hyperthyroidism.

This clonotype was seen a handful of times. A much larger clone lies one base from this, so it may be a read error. The CDR3 nucleotides are TGCAGCGTTGTGGGGCGGATGAACACTGAAGCTTCCTTT. It translates to CSVVGRMNTEASF. The V call is TRBV29-1, the J call TRBJ1-1, with a possible D match to TRBD1 (5 bases). The CDR3 sequence is 13 residues long. CDR1 SQVTM and CDR2 ANQGSEA come from the germline V gene.

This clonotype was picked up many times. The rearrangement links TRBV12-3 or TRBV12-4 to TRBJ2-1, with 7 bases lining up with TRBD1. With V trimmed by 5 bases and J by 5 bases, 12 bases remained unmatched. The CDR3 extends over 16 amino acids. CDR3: CASSPFLTGPNNEQFF. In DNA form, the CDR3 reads TGTGCCAGCAGTCCTTTCTTGACAGGGCCTAACAATGAGCAGTTCTTC.

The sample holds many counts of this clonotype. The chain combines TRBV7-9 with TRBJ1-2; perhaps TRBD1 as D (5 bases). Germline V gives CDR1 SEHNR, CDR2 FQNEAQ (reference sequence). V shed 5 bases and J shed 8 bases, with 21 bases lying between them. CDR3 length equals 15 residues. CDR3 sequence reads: CASSPTGWGVGGYTF. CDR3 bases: TGTGCCAGCAGCCCCACAGGTTGGGGAGTTGGGGGCTACACCTTC.

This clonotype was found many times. The CDR3 protein is CASRRGRTEAFF. CDR3 bases: TGTGCCAGCAGACGGGGGCGGACTGAAGCTTTCTTT. The chain couples TRBV6-1 to TRBJ1-1; D is perhaps TRBD1 (6 bases). Germline loops: CDR1 MNHNS, CDR2 SASEGT. V shed 6 bases and J shed 5 bases, with 10 bases lying between them. This CDR3 region has 12 residues.

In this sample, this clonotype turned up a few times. As DNA, the CDR3 is TGTGCCAGCGGGATCGGGGGCCCCTACAATGAGCAGTTCTTC. Amino acids: CASGIGGPYNEQFF. V is TRBV9 and J is TRBJ2-1; D may correspond to TRBD1 or TRBD2 (6 bases each). Per germline, CDR1 SGDLS and CDR2 YYNGEE. The CDR3 runs 14 residues. V gave up 7 bases and J gave up 2 bases, with 13 bases separating them.

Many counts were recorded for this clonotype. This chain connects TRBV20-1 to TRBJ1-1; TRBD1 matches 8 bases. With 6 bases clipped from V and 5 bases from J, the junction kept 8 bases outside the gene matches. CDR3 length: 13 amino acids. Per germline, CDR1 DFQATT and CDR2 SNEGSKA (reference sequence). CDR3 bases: TGCAGTGCAAGCCGGACAGGGTGGACTGAAGCTTTCTTT. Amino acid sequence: CSASRTGWTEAFF.

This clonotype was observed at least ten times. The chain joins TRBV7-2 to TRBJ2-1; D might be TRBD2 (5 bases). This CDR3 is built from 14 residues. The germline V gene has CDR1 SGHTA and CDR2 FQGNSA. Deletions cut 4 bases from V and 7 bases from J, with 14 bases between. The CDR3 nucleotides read TGTGCCAGCAGCTCCTCCGGGATAAGAAATGAGCAGTTCTTC. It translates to CASSSSGIRNEQFF.

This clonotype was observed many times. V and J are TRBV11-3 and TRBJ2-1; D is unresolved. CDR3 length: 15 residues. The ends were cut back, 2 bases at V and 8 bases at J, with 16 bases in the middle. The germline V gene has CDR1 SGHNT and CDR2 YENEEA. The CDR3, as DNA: TGTGCCAGCAGCTTAAATTATATTGCGTCCCATGAGCAGTTCTTC. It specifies CASSLNYIASHEQFF.

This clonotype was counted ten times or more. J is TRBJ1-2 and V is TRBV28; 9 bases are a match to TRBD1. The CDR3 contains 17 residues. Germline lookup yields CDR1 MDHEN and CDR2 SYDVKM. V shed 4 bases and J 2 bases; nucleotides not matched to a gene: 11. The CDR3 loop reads CASSSESGQGFNYGYTF. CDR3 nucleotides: TGTGCCAGCAGTTCCGAGTCGGGACAGGGTTTCAACTATGGCTACACCTTC.

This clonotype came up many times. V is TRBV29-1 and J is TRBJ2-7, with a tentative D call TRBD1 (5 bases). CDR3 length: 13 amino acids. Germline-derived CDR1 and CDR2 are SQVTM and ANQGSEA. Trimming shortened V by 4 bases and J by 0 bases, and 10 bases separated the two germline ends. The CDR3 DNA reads TGCAGCGTTGGCCAGGGAAGCTCCTACGAGCAGTACTTC. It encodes CSVGQGSSYEQYF.

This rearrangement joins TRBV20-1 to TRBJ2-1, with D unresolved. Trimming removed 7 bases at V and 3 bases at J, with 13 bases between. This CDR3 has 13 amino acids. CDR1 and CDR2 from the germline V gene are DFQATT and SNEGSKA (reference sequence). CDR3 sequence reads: CSVPVRGYNEQFF. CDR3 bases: TGCAGTGTTCCTGTTCGCGGCTACAATGAGCAGTTCTTC.

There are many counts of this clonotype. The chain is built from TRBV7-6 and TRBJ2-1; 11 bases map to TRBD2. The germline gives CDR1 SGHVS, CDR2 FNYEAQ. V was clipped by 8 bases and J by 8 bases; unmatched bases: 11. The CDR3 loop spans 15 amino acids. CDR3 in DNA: TGTGCCAGCTCCTTAGCGGGAGGGCCTTTTGATGAGCAGTTCTTC. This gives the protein CASSLAGGPFDEQFF.

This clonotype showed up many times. The CDR3 reads CASSLSGGGTEAFF. For the CDR3, the DNA is TGTGCCAGCAGCTTATCAGGGGGCGGAACTGAAGCTTTCTTT. The chain uses TRBV7-3 and TRBJ1-1; TRBD1 matches at 8 bases. J gave up 5 bases and V 2 bases, and 4 bases lay outside the gene matches. CDR3 size: 14 residues. Germline values: CDR1 SGHTA, CDR2 FQGTGA.

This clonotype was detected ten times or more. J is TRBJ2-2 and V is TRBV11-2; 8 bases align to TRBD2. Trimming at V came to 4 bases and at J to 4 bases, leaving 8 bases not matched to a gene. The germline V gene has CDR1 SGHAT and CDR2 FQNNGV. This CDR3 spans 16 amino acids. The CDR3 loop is CASSWVGTSFTGELFF. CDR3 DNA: TGTGCCAGCAGCTGGGTCGGGACTAGTTTCACCGGGGAGCTGTTTTTT.

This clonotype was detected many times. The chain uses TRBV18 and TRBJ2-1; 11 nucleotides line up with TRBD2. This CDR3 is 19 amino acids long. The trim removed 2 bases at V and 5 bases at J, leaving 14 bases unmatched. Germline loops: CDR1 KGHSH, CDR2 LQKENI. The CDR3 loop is CASSPFPISGTSGNNEQFF. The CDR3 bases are TGTGCCAGCTCACCATTCCCAATCTCCGGGACTAGCGGTAACAATGAGCAGTTCTTC. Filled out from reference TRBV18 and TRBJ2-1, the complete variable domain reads NAGVMQNPRHLVRRRGQEARLRCSPMKGHSHVYWYRQLPEEGLKFMVYLQKENIIDESGMPKERFSAEFPKEGPSILRIQQVVRGDSAAYFCASSPFPISGTSGNNEQFFGPGTRLTVL.

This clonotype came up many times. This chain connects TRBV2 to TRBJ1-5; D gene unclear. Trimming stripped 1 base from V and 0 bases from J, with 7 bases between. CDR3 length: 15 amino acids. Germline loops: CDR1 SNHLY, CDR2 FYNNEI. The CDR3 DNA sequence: TGTGCCAGCAGTGAAGGCGGGAATAGCAATCAGCCCCAGCATTTT. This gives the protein CASSEGGNSNQPQHF.

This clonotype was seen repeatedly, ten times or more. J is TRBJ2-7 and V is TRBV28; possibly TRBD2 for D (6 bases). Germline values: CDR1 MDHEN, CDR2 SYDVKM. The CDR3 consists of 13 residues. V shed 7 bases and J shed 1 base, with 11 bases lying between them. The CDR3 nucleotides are TGTGCCAGCACCGCCGGAGGGTCCTACGAGCAGTACTTC. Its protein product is CASTAGGSYEQYF.

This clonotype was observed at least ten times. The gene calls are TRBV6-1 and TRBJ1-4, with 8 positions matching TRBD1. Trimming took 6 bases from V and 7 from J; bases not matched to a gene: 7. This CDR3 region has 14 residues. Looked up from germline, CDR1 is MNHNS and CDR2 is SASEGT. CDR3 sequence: CASSPGQGGEKLFF. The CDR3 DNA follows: TGTGCCAGCAGCCCCGGACAGGGAGGTGAAAAACTGTTTTTT.

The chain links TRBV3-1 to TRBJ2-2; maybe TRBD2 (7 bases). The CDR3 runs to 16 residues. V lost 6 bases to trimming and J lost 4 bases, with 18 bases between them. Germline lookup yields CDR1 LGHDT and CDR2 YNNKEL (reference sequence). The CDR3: CASSGTRGGGTGELFF. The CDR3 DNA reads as TGTGCCAGCAGTGGAACAAGGGGGGGGGGCACCGGGGAGCTGTTTTTT.

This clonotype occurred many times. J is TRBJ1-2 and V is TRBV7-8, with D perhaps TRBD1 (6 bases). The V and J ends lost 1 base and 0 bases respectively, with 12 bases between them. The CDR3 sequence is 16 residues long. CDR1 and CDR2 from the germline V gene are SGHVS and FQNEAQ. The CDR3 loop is CASSLVQGGANYGYTF. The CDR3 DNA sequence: TGTGCCAGCAGCTTAGTACAGGGCGGGGCTAACTATGGCTACACCTTC.

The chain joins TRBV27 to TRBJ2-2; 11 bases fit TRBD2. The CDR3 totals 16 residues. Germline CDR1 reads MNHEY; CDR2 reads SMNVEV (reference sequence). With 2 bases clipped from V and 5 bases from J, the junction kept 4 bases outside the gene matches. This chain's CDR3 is CASSLTLAGGTGELFF. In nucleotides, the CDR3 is TGTGCCAGCAGTTTAACCTTAGCGGGGGGGACCGGGGAGCTGTTTTTT.

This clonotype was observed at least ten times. CDR3 nucleotide sequence: TGCGCCAGCAGCCCCGACTGGCCGTCGGAAAAACTGTTTTTT. Amino acid sequence: CASSPDWPSEKLFF. The chain is built from TRBV5-1 and TRBJ1-4; D not certain. Germline V gene lookup returns CDR1 SGHRS and CDR2 YFSETQ. Trimming took 4 bases from V and 8 from J, leaving 15 bases between them. The CDR3 extends over 14 amino acids.

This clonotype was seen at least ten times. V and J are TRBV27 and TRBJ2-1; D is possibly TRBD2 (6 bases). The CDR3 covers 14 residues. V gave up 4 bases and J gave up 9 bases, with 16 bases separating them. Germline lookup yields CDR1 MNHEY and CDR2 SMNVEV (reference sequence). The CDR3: CASSWTTEAGEQFF. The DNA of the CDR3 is TGTGCCAGCAGTTGGACAACCGAAGCGGGTGAGCAGTTCTTC.

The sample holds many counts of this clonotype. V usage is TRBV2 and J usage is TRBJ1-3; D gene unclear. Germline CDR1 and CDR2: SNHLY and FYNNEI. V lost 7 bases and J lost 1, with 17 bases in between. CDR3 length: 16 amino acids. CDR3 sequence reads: CASKLVRWESGNTIYF. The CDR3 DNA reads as TGTGCCAGCAAGCTGGTGAGGTGGGAGTCTGGAAACACCATATATTTT.

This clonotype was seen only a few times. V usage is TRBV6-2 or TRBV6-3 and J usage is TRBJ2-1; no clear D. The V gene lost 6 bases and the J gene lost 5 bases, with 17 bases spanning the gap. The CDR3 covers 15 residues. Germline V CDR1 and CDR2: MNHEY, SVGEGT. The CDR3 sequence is CASRPNRAPNNEQFF. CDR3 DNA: TGTGCCAGCAGGCCCAATAGGGCCCCTAACAATGAGCAGTTCTTC.

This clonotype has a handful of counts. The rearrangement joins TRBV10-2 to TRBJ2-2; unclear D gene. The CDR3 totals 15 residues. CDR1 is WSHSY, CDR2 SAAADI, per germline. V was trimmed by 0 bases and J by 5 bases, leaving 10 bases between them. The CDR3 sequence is CASSESILPTGELFF. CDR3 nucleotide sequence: TGCGCCAGCAGTGAGTCGATCCTTCCGACCGGGGAGCTGTTTTTT.

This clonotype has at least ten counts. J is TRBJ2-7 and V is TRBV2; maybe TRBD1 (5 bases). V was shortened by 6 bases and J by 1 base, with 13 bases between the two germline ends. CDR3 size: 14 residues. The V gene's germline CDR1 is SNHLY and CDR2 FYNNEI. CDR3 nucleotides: TGTGCCAGCAGAGACCTGGACACGTCCTACGAGCAGTACTTC. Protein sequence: CASRDLDTSYEQYF.

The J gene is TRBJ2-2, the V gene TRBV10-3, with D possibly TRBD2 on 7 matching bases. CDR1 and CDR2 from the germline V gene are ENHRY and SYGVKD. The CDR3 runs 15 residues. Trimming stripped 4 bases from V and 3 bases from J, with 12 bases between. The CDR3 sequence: CAISVPGGDTGELFF. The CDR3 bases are TGTGCCATCAGTGTACCGGGGGGCGACACCGGGGAGCTGTTTTTT.